The T cell receptor (beta chain) described here comes from a study of tumor-infiltrating lymphocytes in localized non-small cell lung cancer. At the level of the study: Some samples were collected after neoadjuvant chemotherapy; smokers, never-smokers and several histologies were included.

Broader study findings: Different pieces of the same tissue went to different assays, confounding technical variation with intratumor heterogeneity.

Produced via immunoSEQ multiplex PCR; TCRdb's table is partial and in-frame only. In the table there are more than 10,000 clones, over 80% of which are singletons. On this clone: Its target is not known.

Material: uninvolved lung tissue not adjacent to the tumor. This TCR was sampled from a human donor with non-small cell lung cancer.

The CDR3 loop is CASSLVPGLANNEQFF. The CDR3 bases are TGCGCCAGCAGCTTGGTACCGGGACTAGCGAACAATGAGCAGTTCTTC. The J gene is TRBJ2-1, the V gene TRBV5-1; 10 nucleotides align to TRBD2. Germline assignment: CDR1 SGHRS and CDR2 YFSETQ. V was pared by 0 bases and J by 5 bases, with 5 bases of the junction left unmatched. The CDR3 covers 16 residues. The whole variable domain, filled in from reference TRBV5-1 and TRBJ2-1, reads KAGVTQTPRYLIKTRGQQVTLSCSPISGHRSVSWYQQTPGQGLQFLFEYFSETQRNKGNFPGRFSGRQFSNSRSEMNVSTLELGDSALYLCASSLVPGLANNEQFFGPGTRLTVL.